The present T cell receptor beta chain was sequenced within a study of blood T cell repertoires in COVID-19. The assay was immunoSEQ multiplex PCR, and TCRdb's table has in-frame clones only and misses some. There are over 200,000 clones in the sample; over 75% occur only once, and roughly 2% lies in the top ten. Germline assignment: CDR1 SNHLY and CDR2 FYNNEI. This CDR3 is built from 14 residues. V trimming: 8 bases; J trimming: 0 bases; junction bases outside the gene matches: 6. This receptor was identified in a middle-aged man with active or convalescent COVID-19. The rearrangement joins TRBV2 to TRBJ1-1, with 7 bases matching TRBD1. The sequenced sample was peripheral blood. The CDR3 bases are TGTGCCAGCGCCGGGACAGATTTGAACACTGAAGCTTTCTTT. The encoded protein is CASAGTDLNTEAFF.